This TCR beta chain derives from a study of blood T cell repertoires in COVID-19. Across 24 US areas, participants ranged in age from about 18 to 100 years. Assignments of participants to cohorts depended upon their own reported clinical history. Within 2 weeks of study entry, exposed participants had contacted a PCR-confirmed or clinician-diagnosed COVID-19 case. V was pared by 1 base and J by 5 bases, with 20 bases between. The CDR3 has 17 residues. Looked up from germline, CDR1 is LGHDT and CDR2 is YNNKEL (reference sequence). Generated by immunoSEQ multiplex PCR, the TCRdb table keeps only in-frame clones and is missing some. The sample contains 150,000 to 200,000 clones, over 80% of which appear only once.

J is TRBJ2-5 and V is TRBV3-1 (or the pseudogene TRBV3-2); a possible D gene is TRBD2 (7 bases). This sequence originates from a man between 65 and 85 years old who had been exposed to COVID-19. Material for sequencing was PBMCs or T cells enriched from blood (not recorded which). The CDR3 coding sequence is TGTGCCAGCAGCCAAGGAGGTCGGGGGGCACGTGGGGAGACCCAGTACTTC. This codes for CASSQGGRGARGETQYF.